The clone carrying this T cell receptor beta chain showed up just a few times. As processed by the authors: Amplification from reference gene primers served as the basis for estimated nucleated cell counts. TCRdb's table, derived via immunoSEQ multiplex PCR, lists solely in-frame clones and lacks some. Clonal size and the V and J genes are those of that table, whereas D and trimming came from the DNA. Of roughly 260,000 clones detected, about 88% appear once; the ten largest clones hold approximately 4.3%. The V end was cut by 0 bases, the J end by 2 bases, with 5 bases between. Per the germline V gene, CDR1 is SGHKS and CDR2 is YYEKEE (reference sequence). The CDR3 is 13 amino acids. This sample was taken from a study of blood T cell repertoires in COVID-19.

Sequencing was performed on peripheral blood. V and J are TRBV5-5 and TRBJ2-5; D remains unclear. The sequence was collected from a man aged 55 to 70 who had recovered from COVID-19. CDR3 coding DNA: TGTGCCAGCAGCTTGGGGCCACAAGAGACCCAGTACTTC. Amino acid sequence: CASSLGPQETQYF.